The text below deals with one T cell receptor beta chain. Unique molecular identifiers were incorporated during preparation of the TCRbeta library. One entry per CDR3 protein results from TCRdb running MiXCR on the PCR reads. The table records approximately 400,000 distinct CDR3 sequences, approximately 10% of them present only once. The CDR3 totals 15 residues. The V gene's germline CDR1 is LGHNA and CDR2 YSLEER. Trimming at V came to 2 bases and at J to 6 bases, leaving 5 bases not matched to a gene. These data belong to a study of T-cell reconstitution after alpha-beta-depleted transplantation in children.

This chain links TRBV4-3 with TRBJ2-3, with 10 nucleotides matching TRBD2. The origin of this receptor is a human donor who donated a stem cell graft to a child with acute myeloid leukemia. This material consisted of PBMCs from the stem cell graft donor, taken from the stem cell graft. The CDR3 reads CASSQLAGEYDTQYF. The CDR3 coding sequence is TGCGCCAGCAGCCAACTAGCGGGAGAGTATGATACGCAGTATTTT.